The clone carrying this TCR beta chain counts as medium-sized. Its antigen remains unknown. BIOMED2 TRB-A/B primer pools were used in multiplex TRB PCR. TCRdb called the multiplex PCR reads again in MiXCR, with one record for every CDR3 protein. The sample lists 4,000 to 4,500 distinct CDR3 sequences, over 25% seen once, with roughly two fifths in the top ten. Blood genomic DNA input for TRB amplification was about 220-500 ng. The sample originates from a study of T and B cells in COVID-19 patients. Study summary: The recovered cohort's median age was 34 years, versus about 67 years in active infection. Critical illness requiring mechanical ventilation or extracorporeal membrane oxygenation affected three fifths of the roughly 20 active-infection patients.

Study-wide findings and caveats: Active COVID-19 showed highly clonal TRB repertoires; recovery showed diversity and richness above healthy donors.

This TCR derives from a human donor with active COVID-19. The donor label of this sample is uncertain. Sequenced: blood.

The CDR3 region has the DNA TGTGCCAGCAGTTTATACCCAGGGTGGGGGCGACAGACCCAGTACTTC. Its protein is CASSLYPGWGRQTQYF. The chain employs TRBV27 and TRBJ2-5, with D possibly matching TRBD1 (6 bases). The length of the CDR3 is 16 residues. CDR1 MNHEY and CDR2 SMNVEV come from the germline V gene (reference sequence). Trimming pared 1 base from V and 6 bases from J, leaving 18 bases between.